This entry lists 20 T cell receptor beta chains sequenced from one sample in a study of T cells in Graves' hyperthyroidism and ophthalmopathy. RNA transcripts were the template for amplifying TCR beta CDR3 regions. During a first-round RT-PCR of the TCR CDR3, the HTBI primer set was used. TCRdb re-analysed the multiplex PCR reads in MiXCR, keeping a single row per CDR3 protein. The table lists some 570,000 distinct CDR3 sequences, about 15% of them singletons. Sequenced material: blood. Receptor source: a woman younger than 30 with Graves' ophthalmopathy.

In this sample, this clonotype turned up a few times. The gene calls are TRBV6-1 and TRBJ1-1, with 8 positions matching TRBD1. CDR3 length equals 16 residues. V lost 5 bases to trimming and J lost 4 bases; unmatched junction nucleotides: 12. Germline CDR1 MNHNS, CDR2 SASEGT. Here the CDR3 reads CASSYRADRGSTEAFF. The CDR3 coding sequence is TGTGCCAGCAGTTATAGGGCAGACAGGGGAAGCACTGAAGCTTTCTTT.

The table lists this clonotype with many counts. This rearrangement joins TRBV28 to TRBJ2-7; D may be TRBD2 (5 bases). CDR1 and CDR2 from the germline V gene are MDHEN and SYDVKM. V lost 4 bases, J lost 7 bases, and 14 bases lay in between. The CDR3 extends over 13 amino acids. The CDR3 coding sequence is TGTGCCAGCAGTTCCCCGGGGAGCCTAGAGCAGTACTTC. It is translated as CASSSPGSLEQYF.

This clonotype was observed once. One base away lies a much larger clone, so this may be a sequencing read error. The J gene is TRBJ1-1, the V gene TRBV6-2 or TRBV6-3, with unresolved D. V was shortened by 8 bases and J by 11 bases, with 21 bases between the two germline ends. This CDR3 is built from 13 residues. Germline V gene sequence: CDR1 MNHEY, CDR2 SVGEGT. This CDR3 is CASGDEVGVIAFF. The CDR3 coding sequence is TGTGCCAGCGGAGATGAAGTAGGAGTGATCGCTTTCTTT.

This clonotype turned up a few times. The chain has TRBV5-5 and TRBJ2-7; 9 nucleotides line up with TRBD2. CDR3 length: 17 amino acids. Germline CDR1 and CDR2: SGHKS and YYEKEE (reference sequence). Trimming took 5 bases from V and 2 from J; bases not matched to a gene: 14. CDR3 amino acids: CASSTLHSGGPAYEQYF. The CDR3 DNA reads TGTGCCAGCAGTACCCTCCACAGCGGGGGGCCCGCCTACGAGCAGTACTTC.

The table lists this clonotype with a few counts. CDR3 residues: CASSLLASGSNNEQFF. The CDR3 DNA follows: TGCGCCAGCAGCTTGTTGGCTAGCGGGAGCAACAATGAGCAGTTCTTC. The chain uses TRBV5-1 and TRBJ2-1; 10 nucleotides match TRBD2. Trimming at V came to 1 base and at J to 5 bases, leaving 6 bases not matched to a gene. Looked up from germline, CDR1 is SGHRS and CDR2 is YFSETQ. CDR3 length: 16 amino acids.

The chain employs TRBV5-6 and TRBJ1-1; no clear D. CDR1 and CDR2 from the germline V gene are SGHDT and YYEEEE. The germline V and J ends were trimmed by 3 bases and 5 bases, with 8 bases remaining between them. This CDR3 contains 12 residues. CDR3 loop: CASSWTKTEAFF. In DNA, the CDR3 is TGTGCCAGCAGCTGGACGAAAACTGAAGCTTTCTTT.

Here the CDR3 DNA reads TGTGCCAGCAGCCAAGGAGGGGCCGAGCAGTACTTC. It encodes CASSQGGAEQYF. This sequence joins TRBV3-1 and TRBJ2-7; the D gene could be TRBD1 or TRBD2 (5 bases each). The CDR3 spans 12 residues. V dropped 1 base and J dropped 6 bases, with 7 bases sitting between them. CDR1 LGHDT and CDR2 YNNKEL come from the germline V gene (reference sequence).

This rearrangement joins TRBV27 to TRBJ2-1; 11 nucleotides agree with TRBD2. The length of the CDR3 is 15 residues. Germline lookup yields CDR1 MNHEY and CDR2 SMNVEV (reference sequence). Trimming removed 3 bases from V and 6 bases from J; junction bases left unmatched: 4. The CDR3 spells CASSFSGRAANEQFF. The CDR3 DNA reads as TGTGCCAGCAGTTTTAGCGGGAGGGCCGCCAATGAGCAGTTCTTC.

J is TRBJ2-1 and V is TRBV19, with 7 bases matching TRBD1. This CDR3 comprises 20 residues. The ends lost 0 bases at V and 9 bases at J; junction bases unmatched: 23. Germline CDR1 is LNHDA and CDR2 is SQIVND (reference sequence). The CDR3 DNA follows: TGTGCCAGTAGTATAGACAGGACAGGACCTACGAGTGCGTCGAGGGGTGAGCAGTTCTTC. It is translated as CASSIDRTGPTSASRGEQFF.

This clonotype was recorded once. The CDR3 region has the DNA TGCAGTGCTGGGGGGGGGTCTGGGGAGACCCAGTACTTC. Amino acid sequence: CSAGGGSGETQYF. The chain is built from TRBV20-1 and TRBJ2-5; 7 nucleotides agree with TRBD2. The trim removed 5 bases at V and 5 bases at J, leaving 8 bases unmatched. This CDR3 comprises 13 residues. The V gene's germline CDR1 is DFQATT and CDR2 SNEGSKA (reference sequence).

V and J are TRBV27 and TRBJ1-5, with D possibly TRBD1 on 6 matching bases. This CDR3 contains 15 residues. The germline V gene encodes CDR1 MNHEY and CDR2 SMNVEV (reference sequence). V dropped 5 bases and J dropped 4 bases, with 15 bases sitting between them. CDR3 DNA: TGTGCCAGCAGTGCCCGGGGCAGGGGAAATCAGCCCCAGCATTTT. Its protein product is CASSARGRGNQPQHF.

At least ten counts were recorded for this clonotype. The chain couples TRBV27 to TRBJ2-3; D is undetermined. The length of the CDR3 is 15 residues. The ends were cut back, 0 bases at V and 0 bases at J, with 7 bases in the middle. Germline-derived CDR1 and CDR2 are MNHEY and SMNVEV (reference sequence). CDR3 sequence reads: CASSLSPFSTDTQYF. In DNA, the CDR3 is TGTGCCAGCAGTTTATCTCCCTTTAGCACAGATACGCAGTATTTT.

This clonotype was counted at least ten times. The chain recombines TRBV28 with TRBJ1-1; D not certain. Germline V gene lookup returns CDR1 MDHEN and CDR2 SYDVKM. The CDR3 runs to 16 residues. The V end was cut by 2 bases, the J end by 3 bases, with 16 bases between. CDR3 in DNA: TGTGCCAGCAGTTTACCGGTGTATGTTCGGGACACTGAAGCTTTCTTT. It encodes CASSLPVYVRDTEAFF. Looking up the rest from reference TRBV28 and TRBJ1-1 gives the full variable domain: DVKVTQSSRYLVKRTGEKVFLECVQDMDHENMFWYRQDPGLGLRLIYFSYDVKMKEKGDIPEGYSVSREKKERFSLILESASTNQTSMYLCASSLPVYVRDTEAFFGQGTRLTVV.

This clonotype appeared a few times. The CDR3 sequence: CASSLERVNEQYF. CDR3 DNA sequence: TGTGCCAGCAGCTTAGAAAGGGTCAACGAGCAGTACTTC. The chain employs TRBV7-3 and TRBJ2-7; D gene uncertain. The CDR3 spans 13 residues. Looked up from germline, CDR1 is SGHTA and CDR2 is FQGTGA. Trimming cost V 2 bases and J 5 bases, with 10 bases left between them.

Many counts were recorded for this clonotype. V gene TRBV2 combines with J gene TRBJ2-1; TRBD1 or TRBD2 may be the D gene (6 bases each). The germline V and J ends were trimmed by 5 bases and 9 bases, with 8 bases remaining between them. CDR3 length: 11 residues. Germline CDR1 SNHLY, CDR2 FYNNEI. This chain's CDR3 is CASSRGVEQFF. For the CDR3, the DNA is TGTGCCAGCAGTAGGGGGGTTGAGCAGTTCTTC.

In its sample, this clonotype was seen many times. This chain joins TRBV7-2 and TRBJ2-5; tentative D call: TRBD2 (5 bases). Germline CDR1 reads SGHTA; CDR2 reads FQGNSA. CDR3 length equals 13 residues. The V end was cut by 6 bases, the J end by 2 bases, with 10 bases between. The CDR3 DNA reads as TGTGCCAGCAGGTCAGCGGTGCAAGAGACCCAGTACTTC. Its protein product is CASRSAVQETQYF. The entire variable domain, with the rest obtained from reference TRBV7-2 and TRBJ2-5, is as follows: GAGVSQSPSNKVTEKGKDVELRCDPISGHTALYWYRQSLGQGLEFLIYFQGNSAPDKSGLPSDRFSAERTGGSVSTLTIQRTQQEDSAVYLCASRSAVQETQYFGPGTRLLVL.

The chain employs TRBV15 and TRBJ2-6; D unresolved. Germline lookup yields CDR1 LNHNV and CDR2 YYDKDF (reference sequence). There are 16 residues in the CDR3. V lost 3 bases to trimming and J lost 0 bases, with 9 bases between them. The CDR3 sequence is CATSRARSSGANVLTF. The CDR3 coding sequence is TGTGCCACCAGCAGGGCGCGGTCCTCTGGGGCCAACGTCCTGACTTTC.

This clonotype was picked up many times. J is TRBJ2-1 and V is TRBV3-1; 9 nucleotides line up with TRBD2. Germline trimming cut 1 base from V and 5 bases from J; bases unmatched to any gene: 0. The CDR3 is 14 amino acids. Germline CDR1 is LGHDT and CDR2 is YNNKEL (reference sequence). The CDR3 protein is CASSQVAGDNEQFF. The CDR3 DNA reads as TGTGCCAGCAGCCAAGTAGCGGGAGACAATGAGCAGTTCTTC.

This clonotype was seen a handful of times. V is TRBV7-3 and J is TRBJ2-3; D might be TRBD2 (6 bases). Between the trimmed V and J ends, which lost 2 bases and 8 bases, there was a span of 11 bases. Germline loops: CDR1 SGHTA, CDR2 FQGTGA. The CDR3 consists of 13 residues. The CDR3, as DNA: TGTGCCAGCAGCTTACCGGGAGACGGTACGCAGTATTTT. Translated: CASSLPGDGTQYF.

This chain uses TRBV9 with TRBJ1-1; 7 nucleotides match TRBD1. V dropped 3 bases and J dropped 0; count of bases not matched to a gene: 2. Per germline, CDR1 SGDLS and CDR2 YYNGEE. CDR3 length: 14 amino acids. CDR3 sequence: CASSADRMNTEAFF. In nucleotides, the CDR3 is TGTGCCAGCAGCGCGGACAGGATGAACACTGAAGCTTTCTTT.